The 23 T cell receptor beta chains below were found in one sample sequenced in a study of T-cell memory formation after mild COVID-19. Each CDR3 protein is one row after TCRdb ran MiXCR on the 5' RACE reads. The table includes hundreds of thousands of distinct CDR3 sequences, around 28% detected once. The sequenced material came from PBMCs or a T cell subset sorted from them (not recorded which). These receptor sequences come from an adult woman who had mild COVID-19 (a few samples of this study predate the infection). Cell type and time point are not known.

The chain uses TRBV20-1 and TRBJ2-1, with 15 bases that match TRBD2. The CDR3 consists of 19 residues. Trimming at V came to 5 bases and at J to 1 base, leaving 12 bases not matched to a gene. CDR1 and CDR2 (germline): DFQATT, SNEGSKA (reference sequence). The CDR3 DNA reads TGCAGTGCTCCCGGACGGCAGGGACTAGCGGGAGGTTCCTACAATGAGCAGTTCTTC. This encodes CSAPGRQGLAGGSYNEQFF.

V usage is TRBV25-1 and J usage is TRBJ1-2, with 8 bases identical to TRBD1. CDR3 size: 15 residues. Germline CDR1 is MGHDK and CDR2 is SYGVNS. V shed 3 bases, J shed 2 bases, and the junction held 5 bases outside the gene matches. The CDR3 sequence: CASSEHRTGNYGYTF. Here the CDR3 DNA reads TGTGCCAGCAGTGAGCACCGGACAGGGAACTATGGCTACACCTTC.

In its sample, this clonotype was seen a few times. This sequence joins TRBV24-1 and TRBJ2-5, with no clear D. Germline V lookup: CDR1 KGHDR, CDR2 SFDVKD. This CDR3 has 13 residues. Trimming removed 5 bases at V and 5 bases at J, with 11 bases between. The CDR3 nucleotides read TGTGCCACCAGTGGGGCCCGCCCGGAGACCCAGTACTTC. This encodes CATSGARPETQYF.

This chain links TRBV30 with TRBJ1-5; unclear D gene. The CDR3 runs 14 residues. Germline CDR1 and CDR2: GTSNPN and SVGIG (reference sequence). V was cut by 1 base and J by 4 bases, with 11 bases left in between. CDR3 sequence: CAWSGRVSNQPQHF. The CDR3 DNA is TGTGCCTGGAGTGGGAGGGTCTCAAATCAGCCCCAGCATTTT.

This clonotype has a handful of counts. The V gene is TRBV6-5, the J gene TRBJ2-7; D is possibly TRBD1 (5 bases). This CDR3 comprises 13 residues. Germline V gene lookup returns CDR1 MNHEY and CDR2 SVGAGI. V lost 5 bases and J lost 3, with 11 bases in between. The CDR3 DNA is TGTGCCAGCAGTCTGGACACCGACTACGAGCAGTACTTC. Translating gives CASSLDTDYEQYF.

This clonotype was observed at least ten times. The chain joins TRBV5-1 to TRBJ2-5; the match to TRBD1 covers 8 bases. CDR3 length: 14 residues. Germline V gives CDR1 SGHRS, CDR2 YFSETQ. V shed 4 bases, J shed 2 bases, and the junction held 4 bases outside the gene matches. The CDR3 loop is CASSPGQGQETQYF. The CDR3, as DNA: TGCGCCAGCAGCCCAGGACAGGGACAAGAGACCCAGTACTTC.

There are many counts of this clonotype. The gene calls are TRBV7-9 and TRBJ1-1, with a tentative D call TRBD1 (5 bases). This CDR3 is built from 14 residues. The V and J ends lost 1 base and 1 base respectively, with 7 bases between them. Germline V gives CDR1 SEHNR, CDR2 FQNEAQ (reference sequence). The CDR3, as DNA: TGTGCCAGCAGCTTAGGACAGCAGAACACTGAAGCTTTCTTT. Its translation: CASSLGQQNTEAFF.

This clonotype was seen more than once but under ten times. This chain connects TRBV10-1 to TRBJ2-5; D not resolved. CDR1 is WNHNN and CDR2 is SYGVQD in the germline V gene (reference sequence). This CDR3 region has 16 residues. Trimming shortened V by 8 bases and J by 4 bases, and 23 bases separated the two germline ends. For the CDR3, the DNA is TGCGCCAGCCCTTCAGTGTGTGGACCCTGGCGAGAGACCCAGTACTTC. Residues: CASPSVCGPWRETQYF.

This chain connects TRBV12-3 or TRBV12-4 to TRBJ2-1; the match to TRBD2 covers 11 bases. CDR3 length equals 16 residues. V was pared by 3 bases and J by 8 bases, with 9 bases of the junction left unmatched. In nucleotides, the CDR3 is TGTGCCAGCAGTTTTATGACTAGCGGGATCGGGGATGAGCAGTTCTTC. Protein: CASSFMTSGIGDEQFF.

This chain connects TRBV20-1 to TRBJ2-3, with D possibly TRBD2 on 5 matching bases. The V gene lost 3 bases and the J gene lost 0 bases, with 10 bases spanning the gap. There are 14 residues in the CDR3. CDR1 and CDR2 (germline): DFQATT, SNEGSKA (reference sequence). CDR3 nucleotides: TGCAGTGCTAGTGAGGGTTTTAGCACAGATACGCAGTATTTT. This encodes CSASEGFSTDTQYF.

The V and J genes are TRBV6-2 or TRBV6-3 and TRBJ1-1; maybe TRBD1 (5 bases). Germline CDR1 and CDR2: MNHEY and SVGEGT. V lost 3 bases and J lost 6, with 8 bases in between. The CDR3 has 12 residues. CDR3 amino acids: CASSYLGAEAFF. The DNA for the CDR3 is TGTGCCAGCAGTTATTTGGGGGCTGAAGCTTTCTTT.

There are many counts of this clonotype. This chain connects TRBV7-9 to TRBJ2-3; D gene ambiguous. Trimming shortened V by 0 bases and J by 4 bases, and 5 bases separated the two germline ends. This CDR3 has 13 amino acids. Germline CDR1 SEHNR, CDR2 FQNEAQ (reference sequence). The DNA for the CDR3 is TGTGCCAGCAGCTTAGCGCCGGCAGATACGCAGTATTTT. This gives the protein CASSLAPADTQYF.

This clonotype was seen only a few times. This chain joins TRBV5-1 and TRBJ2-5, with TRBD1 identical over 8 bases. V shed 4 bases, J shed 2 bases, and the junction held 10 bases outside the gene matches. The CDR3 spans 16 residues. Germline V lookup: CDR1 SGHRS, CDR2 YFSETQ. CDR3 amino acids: CASSLAPGQAQETQYF. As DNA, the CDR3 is TGCGCCAGCAGCCTTGCCCCGGGACAGGCGCAAGAGACCCAGTACTTC.

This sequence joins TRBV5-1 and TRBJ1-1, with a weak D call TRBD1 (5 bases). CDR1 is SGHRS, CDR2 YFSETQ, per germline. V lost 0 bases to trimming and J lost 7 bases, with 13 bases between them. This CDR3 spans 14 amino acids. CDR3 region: CASSLGQQGNEAFF. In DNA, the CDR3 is TGCGCCAGCAGCTTGGGACAGCAAGGTAATGAAGCTTTCTTT. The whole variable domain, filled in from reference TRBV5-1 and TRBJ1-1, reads KAGVTQTPRYLIKTRGQQVTLSCSPISGHRSVSWYQQTPGQGLQFLFEYFSETQRNKGNFPGRFSGRQFSNSRSEMNVSTLELGDSALYLCASSLGQQGNEAFFGQGTRLTVV.

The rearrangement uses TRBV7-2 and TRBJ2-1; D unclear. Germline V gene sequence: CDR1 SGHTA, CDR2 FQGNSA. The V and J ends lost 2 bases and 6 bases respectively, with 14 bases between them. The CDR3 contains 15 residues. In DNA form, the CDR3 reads TGTGCCAGCAGCTTACGTCTCGGATGGGGCAATGAGCAGTTCTTC. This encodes CASSLRLGWGNEQFF.

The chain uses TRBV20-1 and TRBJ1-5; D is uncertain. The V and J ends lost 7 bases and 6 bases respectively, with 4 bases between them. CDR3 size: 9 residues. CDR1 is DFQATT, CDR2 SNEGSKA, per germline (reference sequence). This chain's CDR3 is CSVSQPQHF. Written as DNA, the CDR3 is TGCAGTGTTAGTCAGCCCCAGCATTTT.

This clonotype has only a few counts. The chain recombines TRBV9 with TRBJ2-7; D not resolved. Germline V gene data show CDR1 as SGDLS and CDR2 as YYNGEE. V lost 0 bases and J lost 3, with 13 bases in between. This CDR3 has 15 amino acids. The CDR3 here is CASSVGPGRDYEQYF. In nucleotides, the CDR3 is TGTGCCAGCAGCGTAGGTCCTGGAAGGGACTACGAGCAGTACTTC.

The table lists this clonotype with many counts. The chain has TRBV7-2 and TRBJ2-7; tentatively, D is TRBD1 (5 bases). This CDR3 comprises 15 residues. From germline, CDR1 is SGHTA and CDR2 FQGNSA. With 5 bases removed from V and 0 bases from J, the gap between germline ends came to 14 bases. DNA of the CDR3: TGTGCCAGCAGCCATAGGCAGGACAACTCCTACGAGCAGTACTTC. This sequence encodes CASSHRQDNSYEQYF.

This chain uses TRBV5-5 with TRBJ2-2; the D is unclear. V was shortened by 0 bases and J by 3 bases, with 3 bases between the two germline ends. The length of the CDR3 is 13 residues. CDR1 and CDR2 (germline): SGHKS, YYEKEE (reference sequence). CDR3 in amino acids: CASSLADTGELFF. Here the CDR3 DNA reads TGTGCCAGCAGCTTGGCGGACACCGGGGAGCTGTTTTTT.

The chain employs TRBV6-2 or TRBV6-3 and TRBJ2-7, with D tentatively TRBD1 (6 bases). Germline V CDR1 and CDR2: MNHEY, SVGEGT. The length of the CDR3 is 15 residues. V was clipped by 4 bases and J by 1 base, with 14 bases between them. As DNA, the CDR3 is TGTGCCAGCAGTTCAACAGGGCCGAGATCCTACGAGCAGTACTTC. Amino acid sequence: CASSSTGPRSYEQYF.

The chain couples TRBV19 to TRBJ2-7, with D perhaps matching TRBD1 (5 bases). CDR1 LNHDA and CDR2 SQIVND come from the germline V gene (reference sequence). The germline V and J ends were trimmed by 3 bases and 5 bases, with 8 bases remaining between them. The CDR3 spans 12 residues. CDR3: CASSMVGHEQYF. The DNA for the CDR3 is TGTGCCAGTAGTATGGTGGGGCACGAGCAGTACTTC.

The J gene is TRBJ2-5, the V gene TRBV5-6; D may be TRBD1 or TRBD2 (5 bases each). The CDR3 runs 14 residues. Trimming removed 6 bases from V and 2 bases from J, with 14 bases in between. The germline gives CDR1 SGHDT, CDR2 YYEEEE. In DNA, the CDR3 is TGTGCCAGCATCATCCGGGACGGACAAGAGACCCAGTACTTC. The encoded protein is CASIIRDGQETQYF.

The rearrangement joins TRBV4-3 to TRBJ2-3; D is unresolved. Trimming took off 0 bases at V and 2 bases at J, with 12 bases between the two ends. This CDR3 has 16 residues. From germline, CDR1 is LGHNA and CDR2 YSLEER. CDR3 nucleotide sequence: TGCGCCAGCAGCCAAGATCGGCACACCCACACAGATACGCAGTATTTT. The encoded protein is CASSQDRHTHTDTQYF.